One and the same sample provided the 26 T cell receptor beta chains below, sequenced in a study of human T cells and chemical hapten exposure. Time point reported: pre-sensitization, week 0. Treatment noted: therapeutic diphenylcyclopropenone sensitization with weekly scalp DPC. TCRdb re-derived calls from the RACE reads in MiXCR, one entry per CDR3 protein. The top ten clones hold just over 2.5% of a sample with under 400,000 distinct CDR3 sequences, less than 6.5% of them seen once. The specimen was whole blood, collected in connection with sensitization to the hapten diphenylcyclopropenone (DPC). The origin of the receptors is a woman aged 45-59 years with alopecia areata. Some clones in this sample may be carry-over from other donors' samples.

This clonotype came up many times. The CDR3 nucleotides are TGTGCCAGCAGTCCATCCGGACAGGGGGGAAGAGGCTATGGCTACACCTTC. Protein product: CASSPSGQGGRGYGYTF. The V call is TRBV28, the J call TRBJ1-2; TRBD1 matches at 10 bases. CDR1 MDHEN and CDR2 SYDVKM come from the germline V gene. The CDR3 spans 17 residues. V lost 5 bases to trimming and J lost 4 bases; unmatched junction nucleotides: 13.

Note on this clonotype: This may be a read error, as it is one base from a much larger clone. This chain connects TRBV20-1 to TRBJ2-1, with D possibly TRBD2 on 7 matching bases. Germline values: CDR1 DFQATT, CDR2 SNEGSKA (reference sequence). The CDR3 runs to 12 residues. This CDR3 is CGAVRGEGEQFF. The CDR3 DNA sequence: TGCGGTGCCGTGAGGGGGGAGGGCGAGCAGTTCTTC.

In this sample, this clonotype turned up many times. The rearrangement joins TRBV7-9 to TRBJ1-5; D remains ambiguous. Per the germline V gene, CDR1 is SEHNR and CDR2 is FQNEAQ (reference sequence). V shed 5 bases and J shed 1 base, with 6 bases lying between them. The CDR3 covers 13 residues. CDR3 DNA sequence: TGTGCCAGCAGCGGCCCCAGCAATCAGCCCCAGCATTTT. This gives the protein CASSGPSNQPQHF.

This clonotype was counted at least ten times. The chain couples TRBV27 to TRBJ2-3; no reliable D call. The CDR3 is 12 amino acids. Trimming left V 6 bases short and J 5 bases short, with 9 bases between. Germline CDR1 MNHEY, CDR2 SMNVEV (reference sequence). Here the CDR3 reads CASRDLGDTQYF. In DNA form, the CDR3 reads TGTGCCAGCAGGGATCTAGGAGATACGCAGTATTTT.

This clonotype was recorded at least ten times. The genes are TRBV12-3 or TRBV12-4 and TRBJ2-3; the match to TRBD1 covers 8 bases. The CDR3 runs 14 residues. After removal of 3 bases from V and 3 bases from J, the junction contained 2 bases not matched to a gene. The CDR3 protein is CASSFQGATDTQYF. The CDR3 DNA reads as TGTGCCAGCAGTTTTCAGGGGGCAACAGATACGCAGTATTTT.

The V call is TRBV28, the J call TRBJ2-7; D gene unclear. CDR1 is MDHEN and CDR2 is SYDVKM in the germline V gene. The ends were cut back, 6 bases at V and 0 bases at J, with 15 bases in the middle. The CDR3 totals 15 residues. CDR3: CASSPVALSSYEQYF. The CDR3 bases are TGTGCCAGCAGCCCTGTCGCCTTGAGCTCCTACGAGCAGTACTTC.

The chain is built from TRBV5-1 and TRBJ2-3; D is possibly TRBD2 (7 bases). V was pared by 0 bases and J by 4 bases, with 15 bases between. This CDR3 region has 16 residues. The germline V gene encodes CDR1 SGHRS and CDR2 YFSETQ. CDR3 DNA: TGCGCCAGCAGCTTGGCCGGAGGGGAGGGGGCAGATACGCAGTATTTT. This gives the protein CASSLAGGEGADTQYF.

The rearrangement links TRBV7-2 to TRBJ1-1, with D possibly TRBD1 on 5 matching bases. The CDR3 is made up of 15 amino acids. V dropped 1 base and J dropped 3 bases, with 12 bases sitting between them. Germline CDR1 reads SGHTA; CDR2 reads FQGNSA. The chain's CDR3 is CASSLEGAGHTEAFF. Here the CDR3 DNA reads TGTGCCAGCAGCTTAGAAGGGGCAGGGCACACTGAAGCTTTCTTT.

J is TRBJ2-3 and V is TRBV7-3, with D possibly matching TRBD1 (6 bases). Germline lookup yields CDR1 SGHTA and CDR2 FQGTGA. V dropped 5 bases and J dropped 0 bases, with 9 bases sitting between them. This CDR3 has 14 amino acids. The CDR3 DNA follows: TGTGCCAGCAGCAGACAGGAAAGCACAGATACGCAGTATTTT. Residues: CASSRQESTDTQYF.

The V call is TRBV19, the J call TRBJ1-2; possibly TRBD1 for D (5 bases). Germline CDR1 reads LNHDA; CDR2 reads SQIVND (reference sequence). V lost 2 bases and J lost 4, with 17 bases in between. The CDR3 is 16 residues long. This chain's CDR3 is CASSISGTLGTYGYTF. The CDR3 DNA follows: TGTGCCAGTAGTATAAGTGGGACGCTGGGGACCTATGGCTACACCTTC.

This clonotype was picked up many times. The CDR3: CASSLGKASGTDTQYF. The CDR3 DNA is TGCGCCAGCAGCTTGGGGAAGGCTAGCGGCACAGATACGCAGTATTTT. The chain employs TRBV5-1 and TRBJ2-3; TRBD2 might be the D (6 bases). Germline V gene lookup returns CDR1 SGHRS and CDR2 YFSETQ. V was clipped by 0 bases and J by 1 base, with 12 bases between them. The CDR3 is 16 amino acids.

This clonotype came up a few times. The chain uses TRBV7-2 and TRBJ1-2; a weak D match, TRBD1 (5 bases). Trimming took 1 base from V and 6 from J, leaving 12 bases between them. The CDR3 has 14 residues. Germline assignment: CDR1 SGHTA and CDR2 FQGNSA. The CDR3 DNA reads TGTGCCAGCAGCTTAGTGGATCAGGGAAATGGCTACACCTTC. Amino acids: CASSLVDQGNGYTF.

This clonotype appeared a few times. The J gene is TRBJ1-1, the V gene TRBV7-3; TRBD1 is a possible D gene (5 bases). The V and J ends lost 5 bases and 6 bases respectively, with 13 bases between them. Germline values: CDR1 SGHTA, CDR2 FQGTGA. The CDR3 sequence is 13 residues long. CDR3 in DNA: TGTGCCAGCAGCCGGGACGGCGGGGCTGAAGCTTTCTTT. It is translated as CASSRDGGAEAFF.

This clonotype was observed many times. The V gene is TRBV6-5, the J gene TRBJ1-4; TRBD1 aligns across 8 bases. Germline assignment: CDR1 MNHEY and CDR2 SVGAGI. The CDR3 is made up of 16 amino acids. Unmatched junction bases numbered 4, after V lost 4 bases and J lost 0 bases. The CDR3 loop reads CASSSTGAATNEKLFF. The DNA for the CDR3 is TGTGCCAGCAGTTCGACAGGGGCCGCAACTAATGAAAAACTGTTTTTT.

This clonotype was seen ten or more times. V is TRBV27 and J is TRBJ2-5, with TRBD2 as a possible D gene (5 bases). Deletions cut 7 bases from V and 2 bases from J, with 8 bases between. The CDR3 has 12 amino acids. Germline V lookup: CDR1 MNHEY, CDR2 SMNVEV (reference sequence). In nucleotides, the CDR3 is TGTGCCAGCAAGGACTTACAAGAGACCCAGTACTTC. Translating it yields CASKDLQETQYF.

This clonotype was recorded many times. J is TRBJ1-1 and V is TRBV6-5; D unresolved. Trimming stripped 4 bases from V and 4 bases from J, with 10 bases between. Germline lookup yields CDR1 MNHEY and CDR2 SVGAGI. The CDR3 spans 13 residues. The CDR3 loop is CASSSGPATEAFF. The CDR3 coding sequence is TGTGCCAGCAGTTCCGGACCGGCCACTGAAGCTTTCTTT.

This clonotype was picked up many times. CDR3 residues: CASSFGAGNSPLHF. Here the CDR3 DNA reads TGTGCCAGCAGTTTTGGAGCAGGGAATTCACCCCTCCACTTT. V is TRBV12-3 or TRBV12-4 and J is TRBJ1-6, with D possibly TRBD1 on 5 matching bases. CDR3 length equals 14 residues. Trimming shortened V by 3 bases and J by 7 bases, and 10 bases separated the two germline ends.

This clonotype occurred many times. The chain uses TRBV20-1 and TRBJ2-7; tentative D call: TRBD1 (7 bases). The CDR3 extends over 14 amino acids. Germline values: CDR1 DFQATT, CDR2 SNEGSKA (reference sequence). The ends were cut back, 4 bases at V and 4 bases at J, with 17 bases in the middle. The CDR3 DNA reads TGCAGTGCTACCTTATCCCAGGGGGGTTACGAGCAGTACTTC. This encodes CSATLSQGGYEQYF.

The sample holds many counts of this clonotype. The chain uses TRBV3-1 and TRBJ2-7, with D perhaps matching TRBD2 (5 bases). The CDR3 has 16 amino acids. Germline V CDR1 and CDR2: LGHDT, YNNKEL (reference sequence). Trimming removed 0 bases at V and 5 bases at J, with 17 bases between. Written as DNA, the CDR3 is TGTGCCAGCAGCCAAGAAGGCGGGCACTTTACCCACGAGCAGTACTTC. It encodes CASSQEGGHFTHEQYF.

This clonotype has ten or more counts. J is TRBJ2-5 and V is TRBV5-1; D unclear. Germline V CDR1 and CDR2: SGHRS, YFSETQ. CDR3 size: 13 residues. V lost 0 bases to trimming and J lost 1 base, with 4 bases between them. Written as DNA, the CDR3 is TGCGCCAGCAGCTTGGACCCCCAAGAGACCCAGTACTTC. Translating gives CASSLDPQETQYF.

This clonotype was seen repeatedly, ten times or more. This chain connects TRBV7-9 to TRBJ2-1; D is unclear. Per the germline V gene, CDR1 is SEHNR and CDR2 is FQNEAQ (reference sequence). Trimming took off 1 base at V and 12 bases at J, with 7 bases between the two ends. This CDR3 comprises 11 residues. CDR3 amino acids: CASSLDMGQFF. CDR3 in DNA: TGTGCCAGCAGCTTAGATATGGGGCAGTTCTTC. Complete variable domain (other parts from reference TRBV7-9 and TRBJ2-1): DTGVSQNPRHKITKRGQNVTFRCDPISEHNRLYWYRQTLGQGPEFLTYFQNEAQLEKSRLLSDRFSAERPKGSFSTLEIQRTEQGDSAMYLCASSLDMGQFFGPGTRLTVL.

This clonotype came up a few times. The chain combines TRBV10-3 with TRBJ2-2; 9 bases map to TRBD2. Germline values: CDR1 ENHRY, CDR2 SYGVKD. Trimming took 2 bases from V and 5 from J; bases not matched to a gene: 6. This CDR3 is 16 amino acids long. CDR3 residues: CAISEEGSGGTGELFF. The CDR3, as DNA: TGTGCCATCAGTGAGGAGGGTAGCGGGGGAACCGGGGAGCTGTTTTTT.

The sample holds a few counts of this clonotype. The V call is TRBV5-4, the J call TRBJ1-5, with D uncertain. Trimming pared 0 bases from V and 10 bases from J, leaving 11 bases between. This CDR3 is 13 amino acids long. From germline, CDR1 is SGHNT and CDR2 YYREEE (reference sequence). The DNA for the CDR3 is TGTGCCAGCAGCTTGGAGGTCGCCAGTCCCCAGCATTTT. Amino acids: CASSLEVASPQHF.

V and J are TRBV13 and TRBJ2-4; a possible D gene is TRBD2 (5 bases). V gave up 3 bases and J gave up 9 bases, with 12 bases separating them. Germline values: CDR1 PRHDT, CDR2 FYEKMQ (reference sequence). The length of the CDR3 is 13 residues. The chain's CDR3 is CASSLEASIIQYF. The DNA of the CDR3 is TGTGCCAGCAGCTTGGAGGCTTCCATCATTCAGTACTTC. The variable domain in full, with the rest retrieved from reference TRBV13 and TRBJ2-4, is AAGVIQSPRHLIKEKRETATLKCYPIPRHDTVYWYQQGPGQDPQFLISFYEKMQSDKGSIPDRFSAQQFSDYHSELNMSSLELGDSALYFCASSLEASIIQYFGAGTRLSVL.

The chain has TRBV6-6 and TRBJ2-3; 10 bases match TRBD2. The CDR3 has 17 amino acids. V lost 4 bases to trimming and J lost 1 base; unmatched junction nucleotides: 8. Germline assignment: CDR1 MNHNY and CDR2 SVGAGI (reference sequence). The CDR3 coding sequence is TGTGCCAGCAGTTCCACCCGGGGACTAGCGCGCACAGATACGCAGTATTTT. Translated, it gives CASSSTRGLARTDTQYF.

This clonotype was detected ten times or more. This chain joins TRBV29-1 and TRBJ2-7; 10 bases agree with TRBD1. The CDR3 runs 15 residues. Germline V gives CDR1 SQVTM, CDR2 ANQGSEA. The trim removed 6 bases at V and 5 bases at J, leaving 13 bases unmatched. The DNA of the CDR3 is TGCAGCGTCCGAGCCGGGACAGGGGTAGTGGACGAGCAGTACTTC. This gives the protein CSVRAGTGVVDEQYF.